The sequence of this TCR beta chain was determined in a study of cytomegalovirus exposure and HLA in healthy donors. Study as a whole: Samples from HLA-typed donors yielded about 85 million unique TCRs in an early data release.

CDR3 length: 15 residues. CDR1 and CDR2 from the germline V gene are SGHRS and YFSETQ. Trimming cost V 5 bases and J 1 base; bases outside gene matches: 6. The PCR used 60 Vbeta and 13 Jbeta primers. Generated by immunoSEQ multiplex PCR, the TCRdb table keeps only in-frame clones and is missing some. The repertoire holds about 140,000 clones, with approximately 70% as singletons. Specimen: PBMCs. The chain links TRBV5-1 to TRBJ2-1; 7 bases line up with TRBD2. This sequence was found in a woman aged 25-40 years in good health and CMV-seronegative. CDR3 residues: CASRAGRESYNEQFF. CDR3 DNA sequence: TGCGCCAGCAGGGCCGGGCGGGAGTCCTACAATGAGCAGTTCTTC.